This TCR beta chain is from a study of T-cell memory formation after mild COVID-19. TCRdb redid the calling of the 5' RACE reads with MiXCR, one entry per CDR3 protein. The table lists around 200,000 distinct CDR3 sequences, more than 25% of them singletons. There are 14 residues in the CDR3. V lost 1 base and J 4 bases, leaving 9 bases between the germline ends. Germline loops: CDR1 SGHTA, CDR2 FQGNSA. The rearrangement joins TRBV7-2 to TRBJ2-3, with D hard to call. The specimen was PBMCs or a T cell subset sorted from them (not recorded which). The receptor was isolated from an adult woman who had mild COVID-19 (a few samples of this study predate the infection). Cell type and time point are not known. The CDR3 sequence: CASSLGSYSDTQYF. The CDR3 bases are TGTGCCAGCAGCTTAGGGAGCTACTCAGATACGCAGTATTTT.